These 21 T cell receptor beta chains came from one sample sequenced in a study of shared clonotypes between healthy human individuals. Repertoires were generated with immunoSEQ multiplex PCR, while TCRdb's copy carries only in-frame clones and drops some. The table has approximately 500,000 clones, approximately 79% seen once; the top ten hold 13%. The sample comprised PBMCs. The receptor source for this set is a woman in her 40s in good health. Some clones in this sample may be carry-over from other donors' samples.

The chain uses TRBV5-6 and TRBJ1-2; D gene ambiguous. The ends were cut back, 1 base at V and 8 bases at J, with 9 bases in the middle. From germline, CDR1 is SGHDT and CDR2 YYEEEE. The CDR3 covers 12 residues. DNA for the CDR3: TGTGCCAGCAGCTTGTCCAGTAGGGGCTACACCTTC. Amino acids: CASSLSSRGYTF.

This chain joins TRBV28 and TRBJ2-5, with 11 bases that match TRBD2. V lost 4 bases, J lost 4 bases, and 11 bases stayed unmatched. The germline V gene encodes CDR1 MDHEN and CDR2 SYDVKM. The length of the CDR3 is 17 residues. CDR3 in amino acids: CASSSRATSGRGETQYF. The CDR3 region has the DNA TGTGCCAGCAGTTCGAGGGCCACTAGCGGGAGAGGAGAGACCCAGTACTTC.

The genes are TRBV11-2 and TRBJ2-5; D remains ambiguous. The germline V gene encodes CDR1 SGHAT and CDR2 FQNNGV. This CDR3 is built from 13 residues. Trimming took 5 bases from V and 1 from J, leaving 8 bases between them. In nucleotides, the CDR3 is TGTGCCAGCAGCGTGGTGGGCCAAGAGACCCAGTACTTC. Translating gives CASSVVGQETQYF.

The genes are TRBV7-2 and TRBJ1-1; 7 positions match TRBD1. The CDR3 is 15 amino acids. After removal of 5 bases from V and 2 bases from J, the junction contained 8 bases not matched to a gene. CDR1 is SGHTA and CDR2 is FQGNSA in the germline V gene. This chain's CDR3 is CASSTRGSLNTEAFF. CDR3 nucleotide sequence: TGTGCCAGCAGCACCAGGGGGTCCCTAAACACTGAAGCTTTCTTT.

The V and J genes are TRBV11-2 and TRBJ2-2; D remains ambiguous. Per the germline V gene, CDR1 is SGHAT and CDR2 is FQNNGV. The CDR3 is made up of 15 amino acids. Trimming took 3 bases from V and 7 from J, leaving 15 bases between them. The CDR3 loop reads CASSFLTTGGGELFF. The CDR3, as DNA: TGTGCCAGCAGCTTTCTGACGACCGGTGGCGGGGAGCTGTTTTTT.

This chain connects TRBV27 to TRBJ1-1; no clear D. Germline CDR1 MNHEY, CDR2 SMNVEV (reference sequence). V lost 2 bases and J 1 base, leaving 11 bases between the germline ends. This CDR3 comprises 15 residues. CDR3 region: CASSLSQTTNTEAFF. The CDR3 coding sequence is TGTGCCAGCAGTTTAAGTCAGACAACGAACACTGAAGCTTTCTTT.

The rearrangement uses TRBV7-8 and TRBJ2-5; TRBD1 is a possible D gene (6 bases). Trimming stripped 1 base from V and 6 bases from J, with 9 bases between. Germline CDR1 SGHVS, CDR2 FQNEAQ. The CDR3 has 13 residues. The CDR3 DNA is TGTGCCAGCAGCTTAGACAGGGCGCAGACCCAGTACTTC. Amino acid sequence: CASSLDRAQTQYF.

V gene TRBV7-3 combines with J gene TRBJ2-3; tentatively, D is TRBD2 (5 bases). Germline values: CDR1 SGHTA, CDR2 FQGTGA. The CDR3 runs to 16 residues. Trimming took 5 bases from V and 0 from J, leaving 15 bases between them. For the CDR3, the DNA is TGTGCCAGCAGCCCCGGACTGCTCACTAGCACAGATACGCAGTATTTT. Protein: CASSPGLLTSTDTQYF.

Comment on this clone: The same CDR3 can be traced to other DNA sequences in this sample. The chain is built from TRBV5-6 and TRBJ2-3; D remains ambiguous. Germline values: CDR1 SGHDT, CDR2 YYEEEE. The CDR3 has 12 residues. V lost 2 bases, J lost 2 bases, and 3 bases lay in between. CDR3 sequence (DNA): TGTGCCAGCAGCTTCAACACAGATACGCAGTATTTT. Protein sequence: CASSFNTDTQYF.

The chain has TRBV9 and TRBJ2-5, with 8 nucleotides matching TRBD1. Germline-derived CDR1 and CDR2 are SGDLS and YYNGEE. This CDR3 spans 18 amino acids. Trimming took 3 bases from V and 2 from J; bases not matched to a gene: 15. This CDR3 reads CASSAQPNQGAGQETQYF. The CDR3 bases are TGTGCCAGCAGCGCCCAACCCAACCAGGGGGCAGGGCAAGAGACCCAGTACTTC.

The chain uses TRBV7-3 and TRBJ2-3; D is unresolved. This CDR3 region has 17 residues. The V end was cut by 5 bases, the J end by 6 bases, with 24 bases between. Germline V gene lookup returns CDR1 SGHTA and CDR2 FQGTGA. CDR3 residues: CASSTTWAQWRWDTQYF. The CDR3 DNA is TGTGCCAGCAGCACCACGTGGGCACAGTGGCGCTGGGATACGCAGTATTTT.

This clone was found a few times. The CDR3 nucleotides are TGTGCCAGCAGCCTATGGACCCTCGACTATGGCTACACCTTC. As protein: CASSLWTLDYGYTF. This chain uses TRBV7-2 with TRBJ1-2, with D unresolved. Per germline, CDR1 SGHTA and CDR2 FQGNSA. V dropped 5 bases and J dropped 3 bases, with 13 bases sitting between them. This CDR3 contains 14 residues.

The rearrangement links TRBV25-1 to TRBJ2-1; unclear D gene. V dropped 5 bases and J dropped 4 bases, with 6 bases sitting between them. The germline V gene has CDR1 MGHDK and CDR2 SYGVNS. This CDR3 comprises 12 residues. The CDR3 spells CASSPQYNEQFF. The CDR3 DNA sequence: TGTGCCAGCAGTCCCCAGTACAATGAGCAGTTCTTC.

This chain uses TRBV25-1 with TRBJ2-2; D unresolved. The CDR3 is 16 amino acids. V lost 0 bases and J lost 0, with 8 bases in between. The germline V gene has CDR1 MGHDK and CDR2 SYGVNS. Here the CDR3 reads CASSEYVNANTGELFF. Written as DNA, the CDR3 is TGTGCCAGCAGTGAATATGTAAACGCGAACACCGGGGAGCTGTTTTTT.

This clone showed up just a few times. Here the CDR3 reads CASSLAAAVGLGHSPANTGELFF. DNA of the CDR3: TGCGCCAGCAGCTTGGCAGCAGCCGTGGGACTAGGCCACAGTCCTGCGAACACCGGGGAGCTGTTTTTT. The chain combines TRBV5-1 with TRBJ2-2; 8 bases are a match to TRBD2. The junction had 22 bases not matched to a gene; V was cut back by 0 bases and J by 0 bases. The CDR3 totals 23 residues. Germline V lookup: CDR1 SGHRS, CDR2 YFSETQ.

The chain links TRBV6-5 to TRBJ2-3, with D tentatively TRBD2 (6 bases). There are 15 residues in the CDR3. Trimming took 6 bases from V and 2 from J, leaving 15 bases between them. CDR1 is MNHEY, CDR2 SVGAGI, per germline. CDR3 protein: CASRTAGPSTDTQYF. The CDR3 DNA reads as TGTGCCAGCAGGACCGCGGGGCCATCCACAGATACGCAGTATTTT.

The rearrangement joins TRBV9 to TRBJ2-1, with a possible D match to TRBD1 (5 bases). Germline V gives CDR1 SGDLS, CDR2 YYNGEE. This CDR3 comprises 13 residues. Trimming stripped 4 bases from V and 4 bases from J, with 9 bases between. In DNA form, the CDR3 reads TGTGCCAGCAGCTTCCGACAGTACAATGAGCAGTTCTTC. Protein: CASSFRQYNEQFF. The entire variable domain, with the rest obtained from reference TRBV9 and TRBJ2-1, is as follows: DSGVTQTPKHLITATGQRVTLRCSPRSGDLSVYWYQQSLDQGLQFLIQYYNGEERAKGNILERFSAQQFPDLHSELNLSSLELGDSALYFCASSFRQYNEQFFGPGTRLTVL.

The chain uses TRBV6-5 and TRBJ2-1; 9 nucleotides match TRBD1. V gave up 0 bases and J gave up 7 bases; unmatched junction bases: 7. The CDR3 length is 16 residues. The germline V gene encodes CDR1 MNHEY and CDR2 SVGAGI. In DNA, the CDR3 is TGTGCCAGCAGTTACTCCCGGGACAGGGTCGGGAATGAGCAGTTCTTC. This gives the protein CASSYSRDRVGNEQFF.

J is TRBJ2-3 and V is TRBV4-2, with 8 positions matching TRBD1. CDR3 length equals 14 residues. The junction had 11 bases not matched to a gene; V was cut back by 4 bases and J by 11 bases. In germline, CDR1 is LGHNA, CDR2 YNFKEQ. CDR3 loop: CASSPGQGGVGQYF. The CDR3 DNA is TGTGCCAGCAGCCCAGGACAGGGTGGGGTGGGGCAGTATTTT.

The CDR3 sequence: CASSLLAGRDEQYF. Here the CDR3 DNA reads TGCGCCAGCAGCTTACTAGCGGGACGGGACGAGCAGTACTTC. This chain joins TRBV5-1 and TRBJ2-7; the match to TRBD2 covers 10 bases. Unmatched junction bases numbered 4, after V lost 2 bases and J lost 5 bases. The germline V gene has CDR1 SGHRS and CDR2 YFSETQ. The CDR3 covers 14 residues.

This chain connects TRBV5-1 to TRBJ2-5; D is unresolved. Trimming removed 5 bases at V and 2 bases at J, with 13 bases between. From germline, CDR1 is SGHRS and CDR2 YFSETQ. The length of the CDR3 is 14 residues. The CDR3 sequence: CASRIDPAQETQYF. CDR3 in DNA: TGCGCCAGCAGGATTGACCCCGCGCAAGAGACCCAGTACTTC.